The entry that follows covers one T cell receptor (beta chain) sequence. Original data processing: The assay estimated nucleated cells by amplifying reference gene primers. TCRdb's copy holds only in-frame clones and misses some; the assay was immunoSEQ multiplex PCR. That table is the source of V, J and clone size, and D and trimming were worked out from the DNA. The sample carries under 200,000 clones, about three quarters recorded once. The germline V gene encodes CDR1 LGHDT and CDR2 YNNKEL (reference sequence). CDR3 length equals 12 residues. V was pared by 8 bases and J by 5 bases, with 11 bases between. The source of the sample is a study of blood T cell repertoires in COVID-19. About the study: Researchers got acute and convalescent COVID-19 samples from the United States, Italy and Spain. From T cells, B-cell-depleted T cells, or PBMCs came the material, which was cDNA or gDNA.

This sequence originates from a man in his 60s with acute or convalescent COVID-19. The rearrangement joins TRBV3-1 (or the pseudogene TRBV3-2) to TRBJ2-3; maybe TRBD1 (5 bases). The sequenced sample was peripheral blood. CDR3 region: CASEGEGDTQYF. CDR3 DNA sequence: TGTGCCAGCGAAGGGGAAGGAGATACGCAGTATTTT.